Shown below are 10 T cell receptor beta chains from a single sample sequenced in a study of blood T cell repertoires in COVID-19. The repertoire was sequenced with immunoSEQ multiplex PCR; TCRdb's copy has only in-frame clones and lacks some. The table records roughly 120,000 clones, approximately 84% of them present only once. Specimen: peripheral blood. The receptor set was obtained from a middle-aged man with acute or convalescent COVID-19.

The chain employs TRBV5-1 and TRBJ1-3; D remains unclear. The CDR3 has 14 amino acids. With 0 bases removed from V and 3 bases from J, the gap between germline ends came to 7 bases. The germline gives CDR1 SGHRS, CDR2 YFSETQ. CDR3 DNA sequence: TGCGCCAGCAGCTTGGCGGGTTATGGAAACACCATATATTTT. This gives the protein CASSLAGYGNTIYF.

The chain has TRBV4-1 and TRBJ1-5, with D maybe TRBD1 (5 bases). CDR1 MGHRA and CDR2 YSYEKL come from the germline V gene. This CDR3 contains 14 residues. Trimming took 2 bases from V and 9 from J, leaving 14 bases between them. The CDR3 DNA reads TGCGCCAGCAGCCAAATAGGGGATGTTGGGCCCCAGCATTTT. This sequence encodes CASSQIGDVGPQHF.

This chain connects TRBV7-7 to TRBJ2-2; a possible D gene is TRBD1 (6 bases). The CDR3 is 15 residues long. V was trimmed by 5 bases and J by 4 bases, leaving 14 bases between them. CDR1 is SSHAT, CDR2 FNYEAQ, per germline (reference sequence). In DNA form, the CDR3 reads TGTGCCAGCAGCCCGGCCGAAGGGGGCACCGGGGAGCTGTTTTTT. It is translated as CASSPAEGGTGELFF.

The chain is built from TRBV20-1 and TRBJ1-1, with no clear D. Deletions cut 4 bases from V and 2 bases from J, with 5 bases between. Germline lookup yields CDR1 DFQATT and CDR2 SNEGSKA (reference sequence). This CDR3 spans 11 amino acids. DNA of the CDR3: TGCAGTGCTATCACTAACACTGAAGCTTTCTTT. It specifies CSAITNTEAFF.

The rearrangement uses TRBV9 and TRBJ2-3; 9 nucleotides agree with TRBD1. This CDR3 has 15 residues. Trimming cost V 4 bases and J 1 base; bases outside gene matches: 4. Looked up from germline, CDR1 is SGDLS and CDR2 is YYNGEE. As DNA, the CDR3 is TGTGCCAGCAGCCTCCGGACAGGGGGCACAGATACGCAGTATTTT. Amino acids: CASSLRTGGTDTQYF.

V usage is TRBV3-1 (or the pseudogene TRBV3-2) and J usage is TRBJ2-2; D gene uncertain. V dropped 2 bases and J dropped 2 bases, with 12 bases sitting between them. Germline CDR1 and CDR2: LGHDT and YNNKEL (reference sequence). The CDR3 totals 16 residues. CDR3 protein: CASSQHPGQNTGELFF. The DNA for the CDR3 is TGTGCCAGCAGCCAACACCCTGGGCAAAACACCGGGGAGCTGTTTTTT.

The chain has TRBV19 and TRBJ1-4, with 7 bases matching TRBD1. Per the germline V gene, CDR1 is LNHDA and CDR2 is SQIVND (reference sequence). CDR3 length equals 15 residues. V dropped 5 bases and J dropped 4; count of bases not matched to a gene: 7. This CDR3 reads CASSSSTGFNEKLFF. CDR3 bases: TGTGCCAGTAGTTCCTCGACAGGGTTTAATGAAAAACTGTTTTTT.

This clone has just one count. The chain is built from TRBV5-1 and TRBJ2-3, with a tentative D call TRBD2 (6 bases). Trimming took off 3 bases at V and 6 bases at J, with 17 bases between the two ends. Germline V gene lookup returns CDR1 SGHRS and CDR2 YFSETQ. This CDR3 has 15 residues. Here the CDR3 reads CASSWGDVATDTQYF. The DNA of the CDR3 is TGCGCCAGCAGCTGGGGGGATGTCGCGACCGATACGCAGTATTTT.

The rearrangement joins TRBV18 to TRBJ2-6; the match to TRBD1 covers 10 bases. Germline V lookup: CDR1 KGHSH, CDR2 LQKENI. This CDR3 is built from 18 residues. After removal of 4 bases from V and 0 bases from J, the junction contained 6 bases not matched to a gene. Here the CDR3 reads CASSLGQGPASGANVLTF. The CDR3 region has the DNA TGTGCCAGCTCACTGGGACAGGGGCCTGCCTCTGGGGCCAACGTCCTGACTTTC.

This sequence joins TRBV24-1 and TRBJ2-3, with D possibly matching TRBD2 (5 bases). The CDR3 runs to 15 residues. Germline V gives CDR1 KGHDR, CDR2 SFDVKD. Trimming removed 4 bases at V and 4 bases at J, with 14 bases between. This CDR3 reads CATSDTTSLADTQYF. The CDR3 DNA is TGTGCCACCAGTGACACAACTAGTTTAGCAGATACGCAGTATTTT.